This entry describes one TCR beta chain. The sample originates from a study of OX40 agonist ivuxolimab in advanced cancers. Study details: Patients received ivuxolimab, an intravenous treatment, every 2 weeks at 0.01 to 10 mg/kg. Anti-PD-1, anti-PD-L1 or anti-CTLA-4 therapy given earlier was allowed, and around 40% had some.

The CDR3 is 20 residues long. V was clipped by 2 bases and J by 2 bases, with 26 bases between them. Germline CDR1 and CDR2: MNHEY and SMNVEV (reference sequence). Produced via immunoSEQ multiplex PCR; TCRdb's table is partial and in-frame only. The table records about 100,000 clones, around 80% of them present only once. The V gene is TRBV27, the J gene TRBJ2-3; either TRBD1 or TRBD2 may fit D (5 bases each). This clonotype was sampled from an adult with an advanced solid tumor such as melanoma, head and neck, liver or kidney cancer. This specimen consisted of CD4+ or CD8+ T cells sorted from blood, obtained in a trial of the OX40 agonist ivuxolimab. The CDR3 region is CASSLKGPTGRTSYTDTQYF. The DNA of the CDR3 is TGTGCCAGCAGTTTAAAAGGCCCTACGGGGCGGACCTCATACACAGATACGCAGTATTTT.